This TCR beta chain is from a study of Graves' ophthalmopathy and Graves' hyperthyroidism. This clonotype was detected ten times or more. As yet, its antigen is unknown. Trimming left V 6 bases short and J 3 bases short, with 11 bases between. The CDR3 extends over 13 amino acids. General study points: A model built from 13 signatures distinguished ophthalmopathy from stable hyperthyroidism with roughly 85% sensitivity and approximately 80% specificity.

Amplification targeted the TCR beta CDR3 regions, with RNA transcripts as the source material. Investigators did first-round RT-PCR with HTBI primers, then second-round multiplex PCR. TCRdb recomputed calls from the multiplex PCR reads with MiXCR, one row per CDR3 protein. The sample lists hundreds of thousands of distinct CDR3 sequences; around 20% were seen once. Sequencing was done on a sample of peripheral blood. The chain employs TRBV12-3 or TRBV12-4 and TRBJ2-5, with D maybe TRBD2 (5 bases). The source is a woman aged 18-29 years with stable Graves' hyperthyroidism. The CDR3 region has the DNA TGTGCCAGCAGCTGGGGAGATAAAGAGACCCAGTACTTC. Translated, it gives CASSWGDKETQYF.